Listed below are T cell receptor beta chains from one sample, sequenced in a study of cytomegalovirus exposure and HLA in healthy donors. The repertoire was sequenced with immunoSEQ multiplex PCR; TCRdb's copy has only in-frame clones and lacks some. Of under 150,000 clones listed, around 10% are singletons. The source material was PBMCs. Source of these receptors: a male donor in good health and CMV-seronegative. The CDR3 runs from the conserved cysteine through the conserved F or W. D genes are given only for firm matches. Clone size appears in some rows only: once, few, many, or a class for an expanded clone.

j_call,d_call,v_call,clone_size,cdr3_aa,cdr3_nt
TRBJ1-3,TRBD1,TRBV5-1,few,CASSVARGTGNTIYF,TGCGCCAGCAGCGTGGCCAGGGGGACTGGAAACACCATATATTTT
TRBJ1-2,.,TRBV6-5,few,CASTFRVDYGYTF,TGTGCCAGCACCTTCAGGGTTGACTATGGCTACACCTTC
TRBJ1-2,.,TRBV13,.,CASSLGSYGYTF,TGTGCCAGCAGCTTAGGGAGCTATGGCTACACCTTC
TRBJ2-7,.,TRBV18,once,CASSPKGRTETYEQYF,TGTGCCAGCTCACCCAAGGGACGGACAGAGACCTACGAGCAGTACTTC
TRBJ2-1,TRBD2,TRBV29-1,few,CSVGQREVLRNEQFF,TGCAGCGTTGGCCAGCGGGAGGTTCTTCGGAATGAGCAGTTCTTC
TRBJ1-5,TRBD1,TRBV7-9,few,CASSTGGGQGNNQPQHF,TGTGCCAGCAGCACTGGGGGGGGACAGGGCAATAATCAGCCCCAGCATTTT
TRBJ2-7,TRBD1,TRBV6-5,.,CASSGTAYEQYF,TGTGCCAGCAGCGGGACAGCCTACGAGCAGTACTTC
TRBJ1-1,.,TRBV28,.,CASSYSFTEAFF,TGTGCCAGCAGCTACAGCTTCACTGAAGCTTTCTTT
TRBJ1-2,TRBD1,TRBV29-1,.,CSVESRTGSAYGYTF,TGCAGCGTCGAGAGTAGGACAGGGAGCGCCTATGGCTACACCTTC
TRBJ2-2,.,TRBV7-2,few,CASSLTQPRLATNTGELFF,TGTGCCAGCAGCTTAACTCAGCCCAGGCTGGCCACTAACACCGGGGAGCTGTTTTTT
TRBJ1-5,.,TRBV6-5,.,CARSYVADQHQHF,TGTGCCAGAAGTTACGTAGCCGATCAGCACCAGCATTTT
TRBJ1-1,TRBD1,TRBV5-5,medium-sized,CASRFDRGRTEAFF,TGTGCCAGCAGGTTCGACAGGGGGCGCACTGAAGCTTTCTTT
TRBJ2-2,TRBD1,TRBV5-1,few,CASSSGQGTGELFF,TGCGCCAGCAGCTCGGGACAGGGTACCGGGGAGCTGTTTTTT
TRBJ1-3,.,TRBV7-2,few,CASSATVVSGNTIYF,TGTGCCAGCAGCGCTACAGTCGTCTCTGGAAACACCATATATTTT
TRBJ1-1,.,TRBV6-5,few,CASGNLRVNTEAFF,TGTGCCAGCGGGAACTTGAGGGTGAACACTGAAGCTTTCTTT
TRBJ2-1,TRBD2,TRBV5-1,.,CASRLGLAGYNEQFF,TGCGCCAGCAGATTGGGACTAGCGGGGTACAATGAGCAGTTCTTC
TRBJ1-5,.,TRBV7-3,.,CASSLTEGQPQHF,TGTGCCAGCAGCTTAACCGAGGGCCAGCCCCAGCATTTT
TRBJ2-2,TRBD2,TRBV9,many,CASSVGLAGGTGELFF,TGTGCCAGCAGCGTAGGACTAGCGGGGGGGACCGGGGAGCTGTTTTTT
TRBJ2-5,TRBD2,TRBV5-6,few,CASSFASAGGETQYF,TGTGCCAGCAGCTTCGCTAGCGCCGGGGGGGAGACCCAGTACTTC
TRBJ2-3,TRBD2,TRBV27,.,CASSFQGRGRRSGTDTQYF,TGTGCCAGCAGTTTCCAAGGGAGGGGACGGAGATCTGGCACAGATACGCAGTATTTT
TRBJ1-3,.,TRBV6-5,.,CASRYGHGSGNTIYF,TGTGCCAGCAGATACGGACACGGTAGTGGAAACACCATATATTTT